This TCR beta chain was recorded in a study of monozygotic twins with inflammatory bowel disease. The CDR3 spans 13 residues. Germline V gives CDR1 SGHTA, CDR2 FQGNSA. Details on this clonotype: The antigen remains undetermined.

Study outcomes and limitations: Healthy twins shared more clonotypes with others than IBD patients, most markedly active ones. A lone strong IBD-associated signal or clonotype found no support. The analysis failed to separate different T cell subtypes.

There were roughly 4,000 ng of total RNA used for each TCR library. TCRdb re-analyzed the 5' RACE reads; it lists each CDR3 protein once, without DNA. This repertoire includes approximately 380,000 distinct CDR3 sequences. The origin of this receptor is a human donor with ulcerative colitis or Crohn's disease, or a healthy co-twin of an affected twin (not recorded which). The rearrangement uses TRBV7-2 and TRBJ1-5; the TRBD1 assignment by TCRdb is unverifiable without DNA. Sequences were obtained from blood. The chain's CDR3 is CASSPWGNQPQHF. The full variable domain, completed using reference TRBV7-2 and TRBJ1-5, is GAGVSQSPSNKVTEKGKDVELRCDPISGHTALYWYRQSLGQGLEFLIYFQGNSAPDKSGLPSDRFSAERTGGSVSTLTIQRTQQEDSAVYLCASSPWGNQPQHFGDGTRLSIL.